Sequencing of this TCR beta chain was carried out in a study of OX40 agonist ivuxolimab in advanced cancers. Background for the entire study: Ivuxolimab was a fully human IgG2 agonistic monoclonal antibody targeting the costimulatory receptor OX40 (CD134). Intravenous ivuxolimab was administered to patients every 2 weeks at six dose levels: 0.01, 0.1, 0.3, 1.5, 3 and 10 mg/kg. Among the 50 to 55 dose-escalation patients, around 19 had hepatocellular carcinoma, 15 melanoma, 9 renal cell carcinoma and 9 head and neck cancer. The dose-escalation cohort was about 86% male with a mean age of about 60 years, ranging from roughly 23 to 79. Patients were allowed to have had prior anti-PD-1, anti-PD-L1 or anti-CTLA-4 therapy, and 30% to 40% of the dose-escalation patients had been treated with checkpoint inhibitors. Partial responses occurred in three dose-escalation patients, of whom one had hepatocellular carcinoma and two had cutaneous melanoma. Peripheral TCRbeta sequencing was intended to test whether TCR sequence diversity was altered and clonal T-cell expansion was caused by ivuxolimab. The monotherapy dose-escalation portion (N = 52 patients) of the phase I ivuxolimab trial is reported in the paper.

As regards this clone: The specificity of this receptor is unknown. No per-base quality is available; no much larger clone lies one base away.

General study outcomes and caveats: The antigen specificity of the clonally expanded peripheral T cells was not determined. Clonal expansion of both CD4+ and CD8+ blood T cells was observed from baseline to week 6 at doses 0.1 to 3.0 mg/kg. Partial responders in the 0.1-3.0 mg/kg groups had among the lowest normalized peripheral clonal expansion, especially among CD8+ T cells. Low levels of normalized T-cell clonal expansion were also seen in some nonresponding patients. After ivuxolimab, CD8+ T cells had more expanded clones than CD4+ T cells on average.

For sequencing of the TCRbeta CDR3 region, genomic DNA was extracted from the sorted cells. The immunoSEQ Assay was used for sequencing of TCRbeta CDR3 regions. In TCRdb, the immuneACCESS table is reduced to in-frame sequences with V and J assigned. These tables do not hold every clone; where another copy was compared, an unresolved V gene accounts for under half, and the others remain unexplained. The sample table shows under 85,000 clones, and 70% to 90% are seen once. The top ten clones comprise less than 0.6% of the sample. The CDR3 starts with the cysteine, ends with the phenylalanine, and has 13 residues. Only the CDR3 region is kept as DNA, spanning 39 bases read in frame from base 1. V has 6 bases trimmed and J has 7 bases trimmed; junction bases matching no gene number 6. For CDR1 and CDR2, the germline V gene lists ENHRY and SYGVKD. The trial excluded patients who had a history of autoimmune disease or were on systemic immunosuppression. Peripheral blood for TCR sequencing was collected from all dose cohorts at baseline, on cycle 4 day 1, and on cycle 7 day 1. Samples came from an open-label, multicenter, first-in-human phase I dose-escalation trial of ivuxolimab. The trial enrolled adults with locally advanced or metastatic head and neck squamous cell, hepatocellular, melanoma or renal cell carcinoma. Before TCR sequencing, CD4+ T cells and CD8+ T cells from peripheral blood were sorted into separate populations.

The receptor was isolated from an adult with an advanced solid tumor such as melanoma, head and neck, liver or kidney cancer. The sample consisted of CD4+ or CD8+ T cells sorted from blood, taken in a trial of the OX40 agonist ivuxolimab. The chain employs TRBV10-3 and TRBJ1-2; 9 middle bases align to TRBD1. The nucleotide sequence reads TGTGCCATCAGATGGGACAGGGCGAGTGGCTACACCTTC. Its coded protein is CAIRWDRASGYTF.